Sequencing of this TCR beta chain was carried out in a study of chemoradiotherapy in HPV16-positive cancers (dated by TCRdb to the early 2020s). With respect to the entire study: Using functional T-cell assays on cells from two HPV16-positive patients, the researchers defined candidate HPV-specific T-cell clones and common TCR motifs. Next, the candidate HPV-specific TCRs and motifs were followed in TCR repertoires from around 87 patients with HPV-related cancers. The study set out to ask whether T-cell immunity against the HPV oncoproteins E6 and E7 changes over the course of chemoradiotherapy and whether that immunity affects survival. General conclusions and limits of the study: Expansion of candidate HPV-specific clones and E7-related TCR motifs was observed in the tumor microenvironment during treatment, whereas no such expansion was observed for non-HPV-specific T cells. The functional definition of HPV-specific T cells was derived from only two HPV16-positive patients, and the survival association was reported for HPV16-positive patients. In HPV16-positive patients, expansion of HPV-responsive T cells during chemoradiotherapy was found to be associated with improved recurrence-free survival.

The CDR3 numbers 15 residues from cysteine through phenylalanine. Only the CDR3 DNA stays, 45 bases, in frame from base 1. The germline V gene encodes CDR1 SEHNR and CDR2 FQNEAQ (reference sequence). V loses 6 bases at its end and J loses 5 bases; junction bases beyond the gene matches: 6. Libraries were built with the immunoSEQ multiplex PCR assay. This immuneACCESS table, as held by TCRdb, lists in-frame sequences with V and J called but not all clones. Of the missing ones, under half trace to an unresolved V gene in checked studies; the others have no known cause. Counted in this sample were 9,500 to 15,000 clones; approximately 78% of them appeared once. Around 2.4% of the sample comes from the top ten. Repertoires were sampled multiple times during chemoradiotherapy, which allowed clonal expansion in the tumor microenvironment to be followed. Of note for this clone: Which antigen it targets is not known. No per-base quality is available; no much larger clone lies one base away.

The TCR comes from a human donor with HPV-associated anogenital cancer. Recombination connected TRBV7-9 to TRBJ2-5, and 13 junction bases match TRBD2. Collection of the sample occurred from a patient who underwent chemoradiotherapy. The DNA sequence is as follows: TGTGCCAGCAGGTCAACTAGCGGGGGGGCCGAGACCCAGTACTTC. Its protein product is CASRSTSGGAETQYF.